Reported below is one TCR beta chain. This clone's antigen is unknown. Within one base of it there is no much larger clone, and no base qualities were kept. This specimen comes from a study of T cell responses to AZD1222 COVID-19 vaccine (dated by TCRdb to the early 2020s). Context from the whole study: AZD1222 recipients whose second dose came at about 4 weeks and those whose second dose came at about 12 weeks were combined into one group, since spike-specific TCR depth and breadth did not differ between the two schedules. A total of 240 or so trial participants underwent TCR sequencing, of whom about 210 had received two doses of AZD1222 and around 25 had received two doses of the MenACWY control vaccine. Trial participants were enrolled into age subgroups of 18-55, 56-69 and 70-plus years, which contained approximately 150, 28 and 58 TCR-sequenced participants, respectively. The investigation overall reported the following: No day 14 peak-response samples were available, so repertoires were characterized only after the peak T cell response. Reportedly, almost half of the unique spike-specific TCRs recognized epitopes lying outside the regions that are mutated in the B.1.351 and B.1.1.7 variants. In the small 56-69-year group, the increase in depth fell short of significance, most likely because of low power. Conclusions about previously exposed vaccinees are limited, since just 6 or 7 AZD1222 recipients were seropositive for SARS-CoV-2 at baseline. The whole spike protein was spanned by vaccine-associated CD4 TCRs, and dominant responses were seen in regions 160-218 and 743-854. Most participants were white British and females outnumbered males, and the authors suggested that clonal diversity may have been underestimated. After two AZD1222 doses, both the breadth and the depth of spike-specific TCRs were significantly higher than at day 0 and than in MenACWY recipients.

Interpreted using the paper, the time point label stands for: baseline before first vaccination. Vaccinee samples came from UK trials COV001 and COV002, including a single-blind randomized controlled phase 2/3 trial of AZD1222 (ChAdOx1 nCoV-19) in healthy adults. For TCRbeta chain sequencing, PBMC samples were collected from trial participants at day 0 and at day 28 after the second dose. The CDR3 regions of human TCRbeta chains were analyzed by immunosequencing. The published analysis was carried out like this. Repertoire TCRs were checked for matches against a reference library of SARS-CoV-2-specific TCRs that had been generated using the MIRA antigen-specificity platform. Breadth was defined as the fraction of unique TCRs that were SARS-CoV-2-associated. Depth was defined as the fraction of total T cells that were SARS-CoV-2-associated. Using the MIRA data, each spike-specific TCR was assigned both to the spike region to which the TCR was reactive and to a CD4 or CD8 class. Log10-transformed breadth and depth values were compared by one-way ANOVA with Sidak's multiple comparisons tests. Not all clones reach the TCRdb copy of this immuneACCESS table, which keeps in-frame sequences only. Checked studies attribute under half of the gap to unresolved V genes and leave the rest unexplained. The V and J calls and clone size were taken over from that table, and D and trimming were inferred from the DNA. The sample yields approximately 92,000 clones; approximately 90% were counted once. The ten largest clones capture around 8% of the sample.

Looking up the germline V gene yields CDR1 SGHNT and CDR2 YENEEA. The CDR3 covers 13 residues, taking in both the cysteine and the phenylalanine. The only DNA kept is the CDR3, 39 bases in frame from the first base. At the junction V is shortened by 5 bases and J by 7 bases, with 12 bases in between. Source: peripheral blood, taken on day 0 of AZD1222 vaccination. This clonotype was obtained from an adult in good health. Here the chain combines TRBV11-3 and TRBJ2-1, with the D gene tentatively TRBD1 or TRBD2, based on 5 matching bases in each. The CDR3 region has the sequence CASSQARENEQFF. Read as DNA, the sequence is TGTGCCAGCAGCCAAGCCAGGGAGAATGAGCAGTTCTTC.